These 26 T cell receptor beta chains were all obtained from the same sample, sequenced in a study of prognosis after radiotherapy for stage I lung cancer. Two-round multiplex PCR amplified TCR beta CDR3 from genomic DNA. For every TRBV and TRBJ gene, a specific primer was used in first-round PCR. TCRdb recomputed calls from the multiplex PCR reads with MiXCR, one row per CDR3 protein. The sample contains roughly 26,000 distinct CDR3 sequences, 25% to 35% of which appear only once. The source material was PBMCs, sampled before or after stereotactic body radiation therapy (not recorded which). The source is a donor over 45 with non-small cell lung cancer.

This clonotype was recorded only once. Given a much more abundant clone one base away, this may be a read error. The CDR3 DNA follows: TGTGCCAGCAGGTGGTATCTGAACACTGAAGCTTTCTTT. This gives the protein CASRWYLNTEAFF. This sequence joins TRBV6-1 and TRBJ1-1; D is unclear. The CDR3 spans 13 residues. Germline CDR1 MNHNS, CDR2 SASEGT. Deletions cut 6 bases from V and 0 bases from J, with 8 bases between.

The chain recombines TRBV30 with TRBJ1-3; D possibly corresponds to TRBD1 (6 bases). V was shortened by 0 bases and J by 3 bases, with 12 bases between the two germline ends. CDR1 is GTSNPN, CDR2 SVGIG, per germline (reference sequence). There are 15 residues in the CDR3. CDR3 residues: CAWSVPGAGGNTIYF. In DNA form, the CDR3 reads TGTGCCTGGAGTGTGCCAGGGGCGGGTGGAAACACCATATATTTT. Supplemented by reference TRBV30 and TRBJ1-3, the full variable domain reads SQTIHQWPATLVQPVGSPLSLECTVEGTSNPNLYWYRQAAGRGLQLLFYSVGIGQISSEVPQNLSASRPQDRQFILSSKKLLLSDSGFYLCAWSVPGAGGNTIYFGEGSWLTVV.

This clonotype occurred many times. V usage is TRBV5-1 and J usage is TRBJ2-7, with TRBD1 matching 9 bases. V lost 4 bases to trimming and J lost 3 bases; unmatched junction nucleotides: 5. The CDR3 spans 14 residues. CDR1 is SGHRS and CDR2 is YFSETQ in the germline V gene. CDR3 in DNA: TGCGCCAGCAGCCCTGACAGGGGGAACTACGAGCAGTACTTC. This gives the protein CASSPDRGNYEQYF.

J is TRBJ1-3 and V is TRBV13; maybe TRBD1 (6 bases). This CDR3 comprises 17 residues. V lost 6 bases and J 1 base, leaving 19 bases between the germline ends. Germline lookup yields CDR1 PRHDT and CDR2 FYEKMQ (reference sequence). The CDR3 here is CASRNRGGRLSGNTIYF. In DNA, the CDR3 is TGTGCCAGCAGAAACCGGGGGGGGCGGCTGTCTGGAAACACCATATATTTT.

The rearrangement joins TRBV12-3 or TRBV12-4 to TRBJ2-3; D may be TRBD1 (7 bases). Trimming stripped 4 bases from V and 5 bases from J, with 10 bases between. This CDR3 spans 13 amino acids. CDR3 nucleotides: TGTGCCAGCAGTTCCAGGGGGGTAGATACGCAGTATTTT. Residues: CASSSRGVDTQYF.

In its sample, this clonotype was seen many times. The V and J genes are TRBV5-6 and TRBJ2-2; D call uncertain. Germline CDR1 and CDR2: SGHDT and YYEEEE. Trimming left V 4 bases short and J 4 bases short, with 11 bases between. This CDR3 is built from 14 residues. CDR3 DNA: TGTGCCAGCAGCGGCGTTGTTGGCACCGGGGAGCTGTTTTTT. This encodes CASSGVVGTGELFF.

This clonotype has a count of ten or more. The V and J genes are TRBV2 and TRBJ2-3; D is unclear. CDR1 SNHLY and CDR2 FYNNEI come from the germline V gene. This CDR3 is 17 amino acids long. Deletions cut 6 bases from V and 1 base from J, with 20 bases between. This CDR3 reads CASSPTRAGGGTDTQYF. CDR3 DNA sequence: TGTGCCAGCAGCCCCACTCGGGCAGGCGGCGGCACAGATACGCAGTATTTT.

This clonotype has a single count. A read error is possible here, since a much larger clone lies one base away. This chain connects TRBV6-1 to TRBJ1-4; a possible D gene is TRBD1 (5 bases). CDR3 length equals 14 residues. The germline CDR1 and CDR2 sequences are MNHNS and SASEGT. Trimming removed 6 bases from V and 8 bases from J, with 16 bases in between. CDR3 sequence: CASRLAPGGEKLFF. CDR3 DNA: TGTGCCAGCAGATTGGCCCCGGGGGGGGAAAAACTGTTTTTT.

Written as DNA, the CDR3 is TGTGCCACCAGTTCCCCGGGAGGCCATGGGGCTAACTTGCAGTACTTC. It specifies CATSSPGGHGANLQYF. The chain joins TRBV24-1 to TRBJ2-7; TRBD2 aligns across 7 bases. CDR1 KGHDR and CDR2 SFDVKD come from the germline V gene. The J segment lost 9 bases and the V segment lost 6 bases, leaving 19 bases of the junction unmatched. There are 16 residues in the CDR3.

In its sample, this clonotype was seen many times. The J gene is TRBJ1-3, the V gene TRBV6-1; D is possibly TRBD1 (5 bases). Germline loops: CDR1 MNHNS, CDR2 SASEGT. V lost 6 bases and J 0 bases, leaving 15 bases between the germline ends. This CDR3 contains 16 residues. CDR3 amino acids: CASRKSQVASGNTIYF. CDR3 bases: TGTGCCAGCAGGAAATCACAGGTGGCCTCTGGAAACACCATATATTTT.

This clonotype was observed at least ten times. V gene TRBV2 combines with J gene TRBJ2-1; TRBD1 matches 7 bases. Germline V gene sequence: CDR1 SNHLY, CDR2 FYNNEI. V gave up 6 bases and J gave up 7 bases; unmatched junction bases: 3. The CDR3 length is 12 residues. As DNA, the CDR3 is TGTGCCAGCAGCCGCAGGGGGAATGAGCAGTTCTTC. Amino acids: CASSRRGNEQFF.

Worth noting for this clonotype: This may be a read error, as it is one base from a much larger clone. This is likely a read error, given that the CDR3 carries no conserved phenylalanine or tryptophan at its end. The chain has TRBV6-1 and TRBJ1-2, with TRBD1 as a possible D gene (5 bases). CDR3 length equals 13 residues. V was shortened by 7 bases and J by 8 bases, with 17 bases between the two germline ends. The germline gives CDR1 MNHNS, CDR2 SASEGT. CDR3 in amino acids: CASTTTVTYGYTL. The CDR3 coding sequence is TGTGCCAGCACCACGACAGTGACCTACGGCTACACCCTC.

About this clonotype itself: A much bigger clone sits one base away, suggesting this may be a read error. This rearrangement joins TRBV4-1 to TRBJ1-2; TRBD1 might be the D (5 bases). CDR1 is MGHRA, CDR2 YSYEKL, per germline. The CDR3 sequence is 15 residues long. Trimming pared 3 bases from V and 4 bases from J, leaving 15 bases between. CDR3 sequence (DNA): TGCGCCAGCAGCCACCCATTCCGTGGGGGCTATGGCTACACCTTC. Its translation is CASSHPFRGGYGYTF.

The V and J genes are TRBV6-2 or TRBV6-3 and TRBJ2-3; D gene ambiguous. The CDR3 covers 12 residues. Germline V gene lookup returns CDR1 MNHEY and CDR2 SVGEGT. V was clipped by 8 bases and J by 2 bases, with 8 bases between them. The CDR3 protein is CASGKPTDTQYF. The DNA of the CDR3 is TGTGCCAGCGGAAAACCCACAGATACGCAGTATTTT.

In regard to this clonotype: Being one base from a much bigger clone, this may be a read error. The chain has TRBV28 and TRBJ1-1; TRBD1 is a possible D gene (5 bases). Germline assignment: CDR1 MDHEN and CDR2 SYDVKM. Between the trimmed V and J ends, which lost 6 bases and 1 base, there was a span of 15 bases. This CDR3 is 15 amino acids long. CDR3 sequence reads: CASSRGGDQNTEAFF. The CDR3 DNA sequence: TGTGCCAGCAGCCGTGGGGGGGATCAGAACACTGAAGCTTTCTTT. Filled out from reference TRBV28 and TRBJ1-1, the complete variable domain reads DVKVTQSSRYLVKRTGEKVFLECVQDMDHENMFWYRQDPGLGLRLIYFSYDVKMKEKGDIPEGYSVSREKKERFSLILESASTNQTSMYLCASSRGGDQNTEAFFGQGTRLTVV.

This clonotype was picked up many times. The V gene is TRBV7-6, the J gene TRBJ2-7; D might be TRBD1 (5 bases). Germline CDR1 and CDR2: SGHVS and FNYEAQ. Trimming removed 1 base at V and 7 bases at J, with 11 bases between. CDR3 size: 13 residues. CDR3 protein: CASSLGQSSEQYF. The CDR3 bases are TGTGCCAGCAGCTTAGGACAGTCATCGGAGCAGTACTTC.

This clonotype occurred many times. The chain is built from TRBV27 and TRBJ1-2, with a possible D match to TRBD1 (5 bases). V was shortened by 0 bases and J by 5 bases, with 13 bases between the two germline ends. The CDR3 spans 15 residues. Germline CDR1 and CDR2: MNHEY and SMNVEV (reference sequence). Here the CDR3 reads CASSLSSGIGYGYTF. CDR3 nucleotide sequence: TGTGCCAGCAGTTTATCCTCAGGGATTGGATATGGCTACACCTTC.

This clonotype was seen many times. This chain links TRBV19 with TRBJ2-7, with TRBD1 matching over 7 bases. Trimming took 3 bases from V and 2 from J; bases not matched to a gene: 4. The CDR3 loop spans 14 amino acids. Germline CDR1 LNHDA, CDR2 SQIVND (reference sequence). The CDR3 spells CASSIDRAAYEQYF. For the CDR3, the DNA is TGTGCCAGTAGTATCGACAGGGCTGCCTACGAGCAGTACTTC.

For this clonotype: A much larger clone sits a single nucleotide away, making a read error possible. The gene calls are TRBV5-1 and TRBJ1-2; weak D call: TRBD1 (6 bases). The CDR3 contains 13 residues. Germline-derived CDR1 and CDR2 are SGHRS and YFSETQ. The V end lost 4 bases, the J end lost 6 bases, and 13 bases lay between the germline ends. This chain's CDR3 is CASSPTAGDGYTF. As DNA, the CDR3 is TGCGCCAGCAGCCCTACGGCAGGGGATGGCTACACCTTC.

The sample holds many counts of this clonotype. This CDR3 reads CASSHSGEGSEAFF. CDR3 in DNA: TGTGCCAGCAGCCACTCTGGTGAGGGCAGTGAAGCTTTCTTT. This chain connects TRBV6-2 or TRBV6-3 to TRBJ1-1; no definite D call. With 6 bases removed from V and 7 bases from J, the gap between germline ends came to 18 bases. CDR1 is MNHEY, CDR2 SVGEGT, per germline. The CDR3 length is 14 residues.

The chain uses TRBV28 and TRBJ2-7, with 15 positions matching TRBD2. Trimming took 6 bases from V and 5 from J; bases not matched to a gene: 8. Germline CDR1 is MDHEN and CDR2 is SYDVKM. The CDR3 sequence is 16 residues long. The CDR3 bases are TGTGCCAGCAGCCCTCCTGGGACTAGCGGGAGGAACGAGCAGTACTTC. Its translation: CASSPPGTSGRNEQYF.

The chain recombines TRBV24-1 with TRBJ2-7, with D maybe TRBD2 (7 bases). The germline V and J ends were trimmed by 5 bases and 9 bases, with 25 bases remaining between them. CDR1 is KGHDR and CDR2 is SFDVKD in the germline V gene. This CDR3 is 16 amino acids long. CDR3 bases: TGTGCCACCAGTGCCCCGGCAGGCCGGGGGGCTAACTTGCAGTACTTC. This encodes CATSAPAGRGANLQYF.

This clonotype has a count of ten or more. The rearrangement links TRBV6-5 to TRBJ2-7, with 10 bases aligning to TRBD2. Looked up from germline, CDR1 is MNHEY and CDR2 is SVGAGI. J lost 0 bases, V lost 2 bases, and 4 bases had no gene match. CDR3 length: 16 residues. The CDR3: CASSYLSGRSSYEQYF. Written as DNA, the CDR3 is TGTGCCAGCAGTTACCTTAGCGGGAGGAGCTCCTACGAGCAGTACTTC.

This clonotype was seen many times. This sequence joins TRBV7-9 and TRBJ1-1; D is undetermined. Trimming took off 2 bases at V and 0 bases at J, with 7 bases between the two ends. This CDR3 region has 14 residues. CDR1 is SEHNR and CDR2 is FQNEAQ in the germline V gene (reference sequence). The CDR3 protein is CASSLKSLNTEAFF. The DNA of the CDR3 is TGTGCCAGCAGCTTAAAATCCTTGAACACTGAAGCTTTCTTT.

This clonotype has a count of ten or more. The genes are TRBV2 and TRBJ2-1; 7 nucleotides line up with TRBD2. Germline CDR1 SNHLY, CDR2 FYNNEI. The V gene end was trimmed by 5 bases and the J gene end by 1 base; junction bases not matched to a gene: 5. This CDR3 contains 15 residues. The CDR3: CASSIKAGSYNEQFF. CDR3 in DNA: TGTGCCAGCAGTATCAAAGCGGGGTCCTACAATGAGCAGTTCTTC.

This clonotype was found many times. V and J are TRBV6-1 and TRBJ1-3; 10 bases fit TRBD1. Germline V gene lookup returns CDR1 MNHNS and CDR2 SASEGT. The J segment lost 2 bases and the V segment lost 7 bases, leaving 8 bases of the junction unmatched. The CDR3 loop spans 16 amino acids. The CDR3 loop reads CASTTPGTGAGNTIYF. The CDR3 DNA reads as TGTGCCAGCACTACACCCGGGACAGGGGCTGGAAACACCATATATTTT.